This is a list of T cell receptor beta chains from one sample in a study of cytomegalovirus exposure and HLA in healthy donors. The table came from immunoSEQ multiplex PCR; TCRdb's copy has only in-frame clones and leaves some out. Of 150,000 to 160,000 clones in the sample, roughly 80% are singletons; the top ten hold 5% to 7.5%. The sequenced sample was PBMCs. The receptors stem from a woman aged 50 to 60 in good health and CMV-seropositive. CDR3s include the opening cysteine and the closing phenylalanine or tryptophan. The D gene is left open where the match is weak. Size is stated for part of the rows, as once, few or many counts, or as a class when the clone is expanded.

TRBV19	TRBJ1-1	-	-	TGTGCCAGTAATGGGAAGGGGGTGAACACTGAAGCTTTCTTT	CASNGKGVNTEAFF
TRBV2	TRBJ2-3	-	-	TGTGCCAGCAGAGCTGACTACACAGATACGCAGTATTTT	CASRADYTDTQYF
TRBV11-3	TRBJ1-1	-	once	TGTGCCAGCAGCTTAGACGGACTCACTGAAGCTTTCTTT	CASSLDGLTEAFF
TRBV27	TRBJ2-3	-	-	TGTGCCAGCAGTTTCACGGACTATTCGGATACGCAGTATTTT	CASSFTDYSDTQYF
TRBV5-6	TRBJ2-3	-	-	TGTGCCAGCAGCCCGCGCACTACAGATACGCAGTATTTT	CASSPRTTDTQYF
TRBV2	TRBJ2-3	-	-	TGTGCCAGCAGTGAAGACGGGGTTTTGGATACGCAGTATTTT	CASSEDGVLDTQYF
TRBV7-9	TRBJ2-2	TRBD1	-	TGTGCCAGCAGCTCCCCACAGGGGATCGGGGAGCTGTTTTTT	CASSSPQGIGELFF
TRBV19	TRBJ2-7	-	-	TGTGCCAGTAGTCCCCGACTCCAGGCAGGAGGGTACGAGCAGTACTTC	CASSPRLQAGGYEQYF
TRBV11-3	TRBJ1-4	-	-	TGTGCCAGCAGCGCGGGGGGCGATGAAAAACTGTTTTTT	CASSAGGDEKLFF
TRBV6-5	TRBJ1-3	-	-	TGTGCCAGCCGCCCGGGGGGCCTAAACACCATATATTTT	CASRPGGLNTIYF
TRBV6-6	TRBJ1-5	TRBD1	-	TGTGCCAGCAGTAAGGGACAGGACGGGGCCGGGCAGCCCCAGCATTTT	CASSKGQDGAGQPQHF
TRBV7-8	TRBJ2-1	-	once	TGTGCCAGCAGCCCCTTCCCTTCCTACAATGAGCAGTTCTTC	CASSPFPSYNEQFF
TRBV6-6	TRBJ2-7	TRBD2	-	TGTGCCAGCAGGCCCCTAGCGGGGGGGTCACGCGAGCAGTACTTC	CASRPLAGGSREQYF
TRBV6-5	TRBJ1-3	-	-	TGTGCCAGCAGTTCCCCAGGGTCAAACACCATATATTTT	CASSSPGSNTIYF
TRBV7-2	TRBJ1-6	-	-	TGTGCCAGCAGCTTGGACAGTAGCTCCTATAATTCACCCCTCCACTTT	CASSLDSSSYNSPLHF
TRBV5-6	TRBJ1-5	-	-	TGTGCCAGCAGCCAACGCATCCGAGGAGATCAGCCCCAGCATTTT	CASSQRIRGDQPQHF
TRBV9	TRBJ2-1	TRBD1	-	TGTGCCAGCAGCGCGACAGGGGGAAGTCTAGTGAATGAGCAGTTCTTC	CASSATGGSLVNEQFF
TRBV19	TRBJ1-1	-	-	TGTGCCAGTAGTGACAGAACTGAAGCTTTCTTT	CASSDRTEAFF
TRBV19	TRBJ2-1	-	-	TGTGCCAGTACACAGTACAATGAGCAGTTCTTC	CASTQYNEQFF
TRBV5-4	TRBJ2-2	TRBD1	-	TGTGCCAGCAGCCCCGACAGGGGGCGGGCCGGGGAGCTGTTTTTT	CASSPDRGRAGELFF
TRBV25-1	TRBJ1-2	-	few	TGTGCCAGCAGTGAATTTACAGCATATGGCTACACCTTC	CASSEFTAYGYTF
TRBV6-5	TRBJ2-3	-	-	TGTGCCACCTGGACAGAGGACACAGATACGCAGTATTTT	CATWTEDTDTQYF
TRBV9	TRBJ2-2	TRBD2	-	TGTGCCAGCAGCGTGTGGTCGGGGGGGCGGGAGCTGTTTTTT	CASSVWSGGRELFF
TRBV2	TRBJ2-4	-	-	TGTGCCAGCATCCCGAAAAAGGGAGTTTTCGAAAACATTCAGTACTTC	CASIPKKGVFENIQYF
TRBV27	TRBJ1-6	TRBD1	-	TGTGCCAGCAGTTTAGAACAGGGGGCCGCCCAGGTCCACTTT	CASSLEQGAAQVHF
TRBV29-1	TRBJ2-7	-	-	TGCAGCGTTAGAGACAGCTACGAGCAGTACTTC	CSVRDSYEQYF